This TCR beta chain was identified during a study of blood T cell repertoires in COVID-19. As for the study in general: T cells, B-cell-depleted T cells, or PBMCs provided the cDNA or gDNA that served as material.

Membership in each cohort depended on participant-reported clinical history. For recovered donors of Cohort 3, there were two negative PCRs, clearance, or symptom resolution. Authors' data handling: Estimation of nucleated cell counts was performed using reference gene primer amplification. The repertoire was sequenced with immunoSEQ multiplex PCR; TCRdb's copy has only in-frame clones and lacks some. That table supplies the V and J calls and clone size; D and trimming were determined from the DNA. Altogether about 120,000 clones are present, around 83% being singletons, with the ten largest covering roughly 3.9%. The sample taken for sequencing was PBMCs or T cells enriched from blood (not recorded which). The source is a woman in her twenties or thirties who had recovered from COVID-19.

The CDR3 protein is CASSPGGLARNEQFF. The CDR3 DNA follows: TGTGCCAGCAGCCCGGGGGGACTAGCCCGCAATGAGCAGTTCTTC. The chain recombines TRBV7-6 with TRBJ2-1, with TRBD2 matching over 9 bases. Germline CDR1 reads SGHVS; CDR2 reads FNYEAQ. The J segment lost 6 bases and the V segment lost 5 bases, leaving 8 bases of the junction unmatched. The CDR3 covers 15 residues.